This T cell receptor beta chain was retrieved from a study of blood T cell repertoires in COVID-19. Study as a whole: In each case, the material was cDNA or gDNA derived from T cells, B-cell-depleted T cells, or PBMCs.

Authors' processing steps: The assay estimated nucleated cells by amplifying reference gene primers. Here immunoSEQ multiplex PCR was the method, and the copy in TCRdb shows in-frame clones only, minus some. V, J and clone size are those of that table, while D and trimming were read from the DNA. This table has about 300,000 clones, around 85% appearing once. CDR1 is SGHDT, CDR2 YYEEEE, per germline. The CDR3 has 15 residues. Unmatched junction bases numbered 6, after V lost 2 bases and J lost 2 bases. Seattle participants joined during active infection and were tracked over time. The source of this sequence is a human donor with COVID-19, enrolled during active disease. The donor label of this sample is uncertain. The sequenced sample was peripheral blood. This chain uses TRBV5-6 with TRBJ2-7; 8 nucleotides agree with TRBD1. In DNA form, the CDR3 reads TGTGCCAGCAGCTTAGTGGACAGGGTAGCCTACGAGCAGTACTTC. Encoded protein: CASSLVDRVAYEQYF.